The clone carrying this TCR beta chain was counted a few times. Preparation of the TCRbeta library was carried out with unique molecular identifiers. Via MiXCR, TCRdb re-called the PCR reads, giving one row per CDR3 protein. Among 500,000 to 600,000 distinct CDR3 sequences, around 27% were seen once, and the ten largest hold less than 40%. This specimen belongs to a study of T-cell reconstitution after alpha-beta-depleted transplantation in children. This CDR3 spans 14 amino acids. Between the trimmed V and J ends, which lost 3 bases and 2 bases, there was a span of 9 bases. Germline CDR1 reads MNHEY; CDR2 reads SVGAGI.

This specimen was PBMCs, taken before TCRalphabeta/CD19-depleted stem cell transplant. The chain joins TRBV6-5 to TRBJ2-3; no reliable D call. The clonotype was recovered from a boy younger than two with Wiskott-Aldrich syndrome, due to receive a stem cell transplant. The CDR3 loop is CASSYPGPTDTQYF. CDR3 DNA: TGTGCCAGCAGTTATCCGGGTCCCACAGATACGCAGTATTTT.